What follows are 27 T cell receptor beta chains derived from one specimen sequenced in a study of a mutant IDH1 vaccine in newly diagnosed glioma. Antigens of these TCRs are unknown. Time point meaning: week 23, last vaccination. Doses of 300 ug of mutant IDH1 20-mer peptide were given with topical imiquimod. Repertoires were generated with immunoSEQ multiplex PCR, while TCRdb's copy carries only in-frame clones and drops some. The sample lists some 30,000 clones; around nine tenths were seen once. This sample comprised PBMCs, obtained from a glioma patient whose treatment included an IDH1 peptide vaccine. These receptors were obtained from a man in his forties or fifties with glioma.

J is TRBJ1-1 and V is TRBV6-6; no reliable D call. This CDR3 comprises 14 residues. Germline values: CDR1 MNHNY, CDR2 SVGAGI (reference sequence). V shed 7 bases and J shed 10 bases, with 22 bases lying between them. CDR3 in DNA: TGTGCCAGCATCGAAGAAAGGGATGCAACGGGAGCTTTCTTT. Its protein product is CASIEERDATGAFF.

This CDR3 reads CASSFDRAQYF. The CDR3, as DNA: TGTGCCAGCAGCTTCGACAGGGCCCAGTACTTC. The chain joins TRBV7-9 to TRBJ2-7; 7 bases match TRBD1. Germline CDR1 is SEHNR and CDR2 is FQNEAQ (reference sequence). This CDR3 spans 11 amino acids. Losses at the gene ends were 3 bases for V and 10 bases for J; bases not matched to a gene: 3.

The rearrangement joins TRBV7-3 to TRBJ1-1, with D perhaps TRBD1 (5 bases). V lost 5 bases, J lost 2 bases, and 12 bases lay in between. CDR3 length: 14 amino acids. Germline V gene data show CDR1 as SGHTA and CDR2 as FQGTGA. The CDR3 protein is CASSPGTANTEAFF. The CDR3 DNA sequence: TGTGCCAGCAGCCCCGGGACGGCAAACACTGAAGCTTTCTTT.

The chain has TRBV7-2 and TRBJ1-5, with D perhaps matching TRBD1 (5 bases). Trimming stripped 1 base from V and 1 base from J, with 8 bases between. The CDR3 runs 15 residues. Germline loops: CDR1 SGHTA, CDR2 FQGNSA. CDR3 in amino acids: CASSLGGRSNQPQHF. CDR3 DNA sequence: TGTGCCAGCAGCTTAGGGGGCAGAAGCAATCAGCCCCAGCATTTT.

The chain joins TRBV6-6 to TRBJ2-7, with D hard to call. This CDR3 is 13 amino acids long. Germline lookup yields CDR1 MNHNY and CDR2 SVGAGI (reference sequence). V lost 7 bases, J lost 2 bases, and 12 bases lay in between. CDR3 amino acids: CASKGTNPYEQYF. CDR3 sequence (DNA): TGTGCCAGCAAAGGCACAAATCCCTACGAGCAGTACTTC.

This sequence joins TRBV19 and TRBJ2-3; the D is unclear. Looked up from germline, CDR1 is LNHDA and CDR2 is SQIVND (reference sequence). The CDR3 contains 16 residues. The V end lost 7 bases, the J end lost 0 bases, and 17 bases lay between the germline ends. The CDR3 DNA reads TGTGCCAGTACCCTTCGGGCGGTATCTAGCACAGATACGCAGTATTTT. This sequence encodes CASTLRAVSSTDTQYF.

The chain uses TRBV30 and TRBJ1-1; D is possibly TRBD1 (5 bases). Trimming took 1 base from V and 0 from J, leaving 9 bases between them. CDR1 and CDR2 (germline): GTSNPN, SVGIG (reference sequence). CDR3 length: 14 residues. Here the CDR3 reads CAWSDGAVNTEAFF. CDR3 nucleotide sequence: TGTGCCTGGAGTGACGGGGCCGTGAACACTGAAGCTTTCTTT.

This sequence joins TRBV19 and TRBJ1-2; D uncertain. The V end lost 7 bases, the J end lost 5 bases, and 14 bases lay between the germline ends. The germline CDR1 and CDR2 sequences are LNHDA and SQIVND (reference sequence). CDR3 length: 13 amino acids. The CDR3 DNA is TGTGCCAGTACCATCGGGCTAGATTATGGCTACACCTTC. It specifies CASTIGLDYGYTF.

The genes are TRBV10-3 and TRBJ1-6, with D maybe TRBD1 (6 bases). This CDR3 is 12 amino acids long. The V end lost 11 bases, the J end lost 14 bases, and 19 bases lay between the germline ends. The V gene's germline CDR1 is ENHRY and CDR2 SYGVKD. The CDR3 loop is CAARKGGSTLHF. In nucleotides, the CDR3 is TGTGCCGCGCGGAAGGGGGGCTCGACCCTCCACTTT.

The rearrangement links TRBV5-5 to TRBJ1-2; D is unclear. The CDR3 is 13 residues long. Deletions cut 0 bases from V and 4 bases from J, with 7 bases between. Germline V gene lookup returns CDR1 SGHKS and CDR2 YYEKEE (reference sequence). CDR3 in DNA: TGTGCCAGCAGCTTGGGACGCCTCTATGGCTACACCTTC. It yields the protein CASSLGRLYGYTF.

V and J are TRBV10-3 and TRBJ1-2; 9 bases match TRBD1. CDR3 size: 14 residues. Germline CDR1 and CDR2: ENHRY and SYGVKD. Trimming cost V 10 bases and J 5 bases; bases outside gene matches: 11. Here the CDR3 reads CATTGTGGSYGYTF. The CDR3 DNA sequence: TGTGCCACGACAGGAACAGGGGGCTCTTATGGCTACACCTTC.

In DNA, the CDR3 is TGTGCCTGGAGTGTACTAATCGATGGCTACACCTTC. The encoded protein is CAWSVLIDGYTF. The chain couples TRBV30 to TRBJ1-2; D not resolved. The CDR3 contains 12 residues. Trimming took 0 bases from V and 6 from J, leaving 8 bases between them. The V gene's germline CDR1 is GTSNPN and CDR2 SVGIG (reference sequence).

This clone was recorded once. V usage is TRBV27 and J usage is TRBJ1-1; a possible D gene is TRBD1 (6 bases). The CDR3 loop spans 11 amino acids. Germline V gives CDR1 MNHEY, CDR2 SMNVEV (reference sequence). V was trimmed by 3 bases and J by 11 bases, leaving 10 bases between them. CDR3 sequence: CASSLGGLAFF. The DNA of the CDR3 is TGTGCCAGCAGTTTGGGGGGGCTTGCTTTCTTT.

This chain connects TRBV7-2 to TRBJ2-5, with TRBD2 matching 12 bases. Trimming at V came to 0 bases and at J to 9 bases, leaving 8 bases not matched to a gene. The germline V gene encodes CDR1 SGHTA and CDR2 FQGNSA. This CDR3 spans 16 amino acids. The CDR3 loop reads CASSLAASGGAGAQYF. The DNA for the CDR3 is TGTGCCAGCAGCTTAGCCGCTAGCGGGGGGGCCGGTGCCCAGTACTTC.

The chain employs TRBV11-2 and TRBJ2-1; unclear D gene. Between the trimmed V and J ends, which lost 0 bases and 5 bases, there was a span of 5 bases. CDR3 length: 13 amino acids. Germline-derived CDR1 and CDR2 are SGHAT and FQNNGV. CDR3 in amino acids: CASSLEVHNEQFF. CDR3 nucleotide sequence: TGTGCCAGCAGCTTAGAGGTCCACAATGAGCAGTTCTTC. Supplemented by reference TRBV11-2 and TRBJ2-1, the full variable domain reads EAGVAQSPRYKIIEKRQSVAFWCNPISGHATLYWYQQILGQGPKLLIQFQNNGVVDDSQLPKDRFSAERLKGVDSTLKIQPAKLEDSAVYLCASSLEVHNEQFFGPGTRLTVL.

J is TRBJ1-4 and V is TRBV9; D is uncertain. The V and J ends lost 4 bases and 5 bases respectively, with 15 bases between them. The CDR3 length is 15 residues. Germline-derived CDR1 and CDR2 are SGDLS and YYNGEE. CDR3 residues: CASSLRPGVNEKLFF. CDR3 coding DNA: TGTGCCAGCAGCCTTCGGCCGGGTGTAAATGAAAAACTGTTTTTT.

This sequence joins TRBV10-3 and TRBJ2-1, with TRBD1 matching 8 bases. This CDR3 spans 12 amino acids. The V segment lost 10 bases and the J segment 6 bases; nucleotides outside the gene matches: 5. Germline values: CDR1 ENHRY, CDR2 SYGVKD. The CDR3 region has the DNA TGTGCCAGCGACAGGGGCGGCAATGAGCAGTTCTTC. Protein sequence: CASDRGGNEQFF.

This chain connects TRBV9 to TRBJ2-1; TRBD2 aligns across 14 bases. The trim removed 0 bases at V and 4 bases at J, leaving 0 bases unmatched. This CDR3 contains 16 residues. Germline assignment: CDR1 SGDLS and CDR2 YYNGEE. The CDR3 spells CASSVGTSGRYNEQFF. The DNA for the CDR3 is TGTGCCAGCAGCGTAGGGACTAGCGGGAGGTACAATGAGCAGTTCTTC.

The chain employs TRBV10-3 and TRBJ2-2; 7 nucleotides align to TRBD1. The CDR3 is 18 residues long. Trimming cost V 6 bases and J 1 base; bases outside gene matches: 14. Germline loops: CDR1 ENHRY, CDR2 SYGVKD. In DNA, the CDR3 is TGTGCCATCAGAACCACTGAAGGGACAGCCCAGAACACCGGGGAGCTGTTTTTT. As protein: CAIRTTEGTAQNTGELFF.

The chain has TRBV19 and TRBJ1-4, with a possible D match to TRBD1 (5 bases). The CDR3 length is 15 residues. Germline-derived CDR1 and CDR2 are LNHDA and SQIVND (reference sequence). Trimming took off 2 bases at V and 7 bases at J, with 14 bases between the two ends. The CDR3 DNA follows: TGTGCCAGTAGTATAAATCGAGCGACAGCTGAAAAACTGTTTTTT. This codes for CASSINRATAEKLFF. The variable domain in full, completed from reference TRBV19 and TRBJ1-4, reads DGGITQSPKYLFRKEGQNVTLSCEQNLNHDAMYWYRQDPGQGLRLIYYSQIVNDFQKGDIAEGYSVSREKKESFPLTVTSAQKNPTAFYLCASSINRATAEKLFFGSGTQLSVL.

This clone was detected only once. The chain uses TRBV5-8 and TRBJ1-1; tentative D call: TRBD1 (5 bases). The CDR3 totals 17 residues. Germline values: CDR1 SGHTS, CDR2 YDEGEE. V was cut by 5 bases and J by 0 bases, with 20 bases left in between. CDR3 region: CASRPLRQTLLNTEAFF. The CDR3 DNA reads as TGTGCCAGCAGACCCCTGAGACAGACCCTATTGAACACTGAAGCTTTCTTT.

This chain uses TRBV5-1 with TRBJ1-1, with D hard to call. Trimming took 2 bases from V and 3 from J, leaving 2 bases between them. Germline lookup yields CDR1 SGHRS and CDR2 YFSETQ. CDR3 length equals 11 residues. This chain's CDR3 is CASSLDTEAFF. DNA for the CDR3: TGCGCCAGCAGCTTAGACACTGAAGCTTTCTTT.

In this sample, this clone turned up a few times. The chain combines TRBV30 with TRBJ1-1; TRBD1 matches at 9 bases. The trim removed 3 bases at V and 5 bases at J, leaving 7 bases unmatched. Per the germline V gene, CDR1 is GTSNPN and CDR2 is SVGIG (reference sequence). This CDR3 has 14 residues. CDR3 in DNA: TGTGCCTGGAGCCCCGGGACAGGGCAGACTGAAGCTTTCTTT. It is translated as CAWSPGTGQTEAFF.

The V gene is TRBV4-3, the J gene TRBJ2-1, with 9 bases aligning to TRBD1. J gave up 3 bases and V 3 bases, and 6 bases lay outside the gene matches. CDR3 length equals 16 residues. Per the germline V gene, CDR1 is LGHNA and CDR2 is YSLEER. The CDR3 DNA follows: TGCGCCAGCAGCCAGGGACAGGGCACCCTCTACAATGAGCAGTTCTTC. It translates to CASSQGQGTLYNEQFF.

The chain's CDR3 is CSVSRQGYEQYF. CDR3 nucleotide sequence: TGCAGCGTCTCCCGACAGGGGTACGAGCAGTACTTC. The gene calls are TRBV29-1 and TRBJ2-7, with 8 bases aligning to TRBD1. The CDR3 sequence is 12 residues long. Germline lookup yields CDR1 SQVTM and CDR2 ANQGSEA. The ends lost 6 bases at V and 4 bases at J; junction bases unmatched: 5.

This clone was observed a handful of times. The chain joins TRBV28 to TRBJ2-1, with a tentative D call TRBD2 (7 bases). V lost 5 bases and J lost 4, with 15 bases in between. Germline V CDR1 and CDR2: MDHEN, SYDVKM. The CDR3 covers 15 residues. CDR3 nucleotide sequence: TGTGCCAGCAGTAGCCCGGGGGGCGGGTACAATGAGCAGTTCTTC. Its protein is CASSSPGGGYNEQFF.

This clone is medium-sized by share. This chain connects TRBV28 to TRBJ2-2; the D gene is possibly TRBD1 (5 bases). The CDR3 runs to 15 residues. Germline V gene lookup returns CDR1 MDHEN and CDR2 SYDVKM. Deletions cut 6 bases from V and 7 bases from J, with 18 bases between. As DNA, the CDR3 is TGTGCCAGCAGAATAGGAGCAGGGAAGATCGGGGAGCTGTTTTTT. Translating gives CASRIGAGKIGELFF. Full variable domain (remainder filled in from reference TRBV28 and TRBJ2-2): DVKVTQSSRYLVKRTGEKVFLECVQDMDHENMFWYRQDPGLGLRLIYFSYDVKMKEKGDIPEGYSVSREKKERFSLILESASTNQTSMYLCASRIGAGKIGELFFGEGSRLTVL.